The entry below gives a single T cell receptor (beta chain) sequence along with its context. Assay used: immunoSEQ multiplex PCR; TCRdb lists only in-frame clones, some missing. The repertoire has 55,000 to 65,000 clones, approximately 87% of them found once; the top ten carry approximately 12%. This sample was taken from a study of control samples from healthy donors and cancer patients. Germline CDR1 and CDR2: SGHNT and YENEEA. Between the trimmed V and J ends, which lost 1 base and 4 bases, there was a span of 5 bases. The CDR3 has 13 residues. This clonotype was obtained from an older woman with lung cancer. Sequenced: PBMCs. This sequence joins TRBV11-3 and TRBJ2-1; D not resolved. The chain's CDR3 is CASSLGRYNEQFF. DNA of the CDR3: TGTGCCAGCAGCTTAGGCAGGTACAATGAGCAGTTCTTC.